This is a list of T cell receptor beta chains from one sample in a study of T cell changes during pregnancy in multiple sclerosis. Clones were read by immunoSEQ multiplex PCR, and TCRdb kept only the in-frame ones, dropping some. The data hold around 70,000 clones, with roughly 92% observed a single time. The input for sequencing was peripheral blood, taken in the second trimester of pregnancy. The receptors shown here come from a female donor with multiple sclerosis, enrolled in a pregnancy study. CDR3s include the opening cysteine and the closing phenylalanine or tryptophan. The D gene is left open where the match is weak. Rows may omit the clone size; those that give it use once, few, many or a size class.

TRBJ1-1 | TRBD1 | 17 | TRBV4-3 | . | CASSHPPGGSGTTEAFF | TGCGCCAGCAGCCACCCCCCAGGGGGTTCGGGAACCACTGAAGCTTTCTTT
TRBJ1-2 | TRBD1 | 13 | TRBV18 | . | CASSPRTGVGYTF | TGTGCCAGCTCACCAAGGACAGGGGTTGGCTACACCTTC
TRBJ2-7 | TRBD1 | 11 | TRBV11-3 | . | CASSQGTGQYF | TGTGCCAGCAGCCAAGGGACAGGGCAGTACTTC
TRBJ1-5 | . | 15 | TRBV6-6 | . | CASSYLSGIRQPQHF | TGTGCCAGCAGTTATTTATCAGGGATCAGGCAGCCCCAGCATTTT
TRBJ1-1 | . | 14 | TRBV30 | . | CAWQTQFGGTEAFF | TGTGCCTGGCAGACCCAGTTCGGCGGCACTGAAGCTTTCTTT
TRBJ2-7 | TRBD1 | 16 | TRBV7-3 | . | CASSLMGQTRAYEQYF | TGTGCCAGCAGCTTAATGGGACAGACTCGGGCCTACGAGCAGTACTTC
TRBJ2-2 | TRBD1 | 15 | TRBV19 | once | CASSTGQGYTGELFF | TGTGCCAGTAGCACGGGACAGGGCTACACCGGGGAGCTGTTTTTT
TRBJ2-7 | TRBD2 | 14 | TRBV5-1 | . | CASASSGRTYEQYF | TGCGCCAGCGCCTCTAGCGGGCGTACCTACGAGCAGTACTTC
TRBJ1-6 | . | 19 | TRBV2 | . | CASRPTSQGTSSYNSPLHF | TGTGCCAGCAGACCTACCTCGCAGGGGACATCTTCATATAATTCACCCCTCCACTTT
TRBJ1-1 | . | 14 | TRBV5-4 | . | CASSPDRLNTEAFF | TGTGCCAGCAGCCCTGACAGACTGAACACTGAAGCTTTCTTT
TRBJ2-3 | TRBD2 | 13 | TRBV6-1 | . | CASSERETDTQYF | TGTGCCAGCAGTGAGCGGGAGACAGATACGCAGTATTTT
TRBJ1-2 | TRBD1 | 15 | TRBV6-1 | . | CASSEPDRVGYGYTF | TGTGCCAGCAGTGAGCCCGACAGGGTCGGGTATGGCTACACCTTC
TRBJ2-5 | TRBD2 | 16 | TRBV9 | . | CASSVGPLAGHETQYF | TGTGCCAGCAGCGTAGGCCCCCTAGCGGGGCATGAGACCCAGTACTTC
TRBJ1-1 | TRBD1 | 18 | TRBV18 | . | CASSPWTGLLNMNTEAFF | TGTGCCAGCTCACCGTGGACAGGACTCTTAAACATGAACACTGAAGCTTTCTTT
TRBJ2-2 | . | 12 | TRBV10-3 | . | CAISEGAGELFF | TGTGCCATCAGTGAAGGGGCCGGGGAGCTGTTTTTT
TRBJ1-2 | . | 10 | TRBV20-1 | . | CSARMTGYTF | TGCAGTGCTAGAATGACAGGCTACACCTTC
TRBJ2-3 | TRBD2 | 16 | TRBV19 | . | CASKHVAAGLSDTQYF | TGTGCCAGTAAACACGTTGCAGCGGGACTATCAGATACGCAGTATTTT
TRBJ1-6 | . | 16 | TRBV5-4 | . | CASSLDGRLQNSPLHF | TGTGCCAGCAGCTTGGATGGGAGGCTTCAGAATTCACCCCTCCACTTT
TRBJ2-7 | TRBD1 | 14 | TRBV2 | . | CASAPDRGSVEQYF | TGTGCCAGCGCCCCGGACAGGGGGTCTGTCGAGCAGTACTTC
TRBJ2-3 | . | 19 | TRBV7-9 | . | CASSRLGQITQPGTDTQYF | TGTGCCAGCAGCCGACTAGGCCAAATAACTCAGCCTGGCACAGATACGCAGTATTTT
TRBJ1-5 | TRBD1 | 15 | TRBV5-6 | . | CASSLEGDRNQPQHF | TGTGCCAGCAGCTTGGAAGGGGACAGAAATCAGCCCCAGCATTTT
TRBJ2-7 | . | 11 | TRBV20-1 | . | CSAWGLYEQYF | TGCAGTGCCTGGGGACTCTACGAGCAGTACTTC
TRBJ1-6 | . | 14 | TRBV7-2 | once | CASSLYAGEGPLHF | TGTGCCAGCAGCTTATATGCGGGTGAGGGACCCCTCCACTTT
TRBJ1-2 | TRBD1 | 13 | TRBV2 | few | CASRIGTGGGYTF | TGTGCCAGCAGAATTGGGACAGGGGGTGGCTACACCTTC
TRBJ2-3 | TRBD2 | 17 | TRBV9 | . | CASSVFRLAGRTDTQYF | TGTGCCAGCAGCGTGTTTCGCCTAGCGGGGCGCACAGATACGCAGTATTTT
TRBJ2-2 | . | 14 | TRBV25-1 | . | CASSGDRITGELFF | TGTGCCAGCAGTGGAGACAGAATCACCGGGGAGCTGTTTTTT
TRBJ1-2 | TRBD1 | 15 | TRBV5-1 | . | CASSDLGQGAWGYTF | TGCGCCAGCAGCGACCTGGGACAGGGGGCGTGGGGCTACACCTTC
TRBJ2-1 | TRBD2 | 16 | TRBV7-6 | . | CASSLSPAGGTNEQFF | TGTGCCAGCAGCTTATCCCCAGCGGGGGGAACCAATGAGCAGTTCTTC
TRBJ1-5 | TRBD1 | 16 | TRBV28 | . | CASSLSGQGSNQPQHF | TGTGCCAGTAGCCTTTCTGGACAGGGGAGCAATCAGCCCCAGCATTTT
TRBJ2-1 | TRBD2 | 14 | TRBV18 | . | CASSGGSSYNEQFF | TGTGCCAGCTCAGGCGGGAGTTCCTACAATGAGCAGTTCTTC
TRBJ2-7 | . | 13 | TRBV2 | . | CASSERFSYEQYF | TGTGCCAGCAGTGAGCGGTTCTCCTACGAGCAGTACTTC
TRBJ1-4 | TRBD1 | 16 | TRBV5-6 | . | CASSSLPGQGTEKLFF | TGTGCCAGCAGCTCGCTCCCGGGACAGGGGACAGAAAAACTGTTTTTT
TRBJ1-1 | . | 15 | TRBV5-1 | . | CASSWSDWEGTEAFF | TGCGCCAGCAGCTGGTCAGACTGGGAGGGGACTGAAGCTTTCTTT
TRBJ1-1 | . | 12 | TRBV30 | . | CAWSQGGTEAFF | TGTGCCTGGAGTCAAGGGGGCACTGAAGCTTTCTTT
TRBJ2-5 | . | 15 | TRBV28 | . | CASSPIVAEKETQYF | TGTGCCAGCAGCCCGATTGTCGCAGAAAAAGAGACCCAGTACTTC
TRBJ1-3 | . | 13 | TRBV6-1 | . | CASRTTMGNTIYF | TGTGCCAGCAGAACTACGATGGGAAACACCATATATTTT
TRBJ2-2 | . | 13 | TRBV18 | . | CASSPAGFGELFF | TGTGCCAGCTCACCGGCAGGGTTCGGGGAGCTGTTTTTT
TRBJ2-5 | TRBD1 | 14 | TRBV11-3 | . | CASSPRDRVETQYF | TGTGCCAGCAGCCCTCGGGACAGGGTAGAGACCCAGTACTTC
TRBJ1-3 | . | 15 | TRBV9 | . | CASSVVDSSGNTIYF | TGTGCCAGCAGCGTAGTCGACAGCTCTGGAAACACCATATATTTT
TRBJ1-1 | . | 14 | TRBV19 | . | CASSIRGSDTEAFF | TGTGCCAGTAGTATAAGAGGGTCGGACACTGAAGCTTTCTTT
TRBJ2-1 | . | 13 | TRBV11-2 | . | CASSATRGNEQFF | TGTGCCAGCAGCGCGACCCGAGGAAATGAGCAGTTCTTC
TRBJ2-7 | TRBD2 | 16 | TRBV11-1 | . | CASSLARLAGPFEQYF | TGTGCCAGCAGCTTAGCGAGACTAGCGGGGCCGTTCGAGCAGTACTTC
TRBJ2-1 | TRBD2 | 17 | TRBV7-2 | few | CASSLALILAGFNEQFF | TGTGCCAGCAGCTTAGCGCTGATACTAGCGGGCTTTAATGAGCAGTTCTTC